Shown below are 9 T cell receptor beta chains from a single sample sequenced in a study of regulatory T cells in long-lasting Graves disease. Stated time point: persistent/refractory GD, antithyroid drugs over 5 years with positive TRAb. Isolated PBMC RNA provided the starting material for the TCR library. In building TCR beta libraries, iRepertoire HTBI primers were used together with Arm-PCR of CDR3 regions. TCRdb reanalysed the multiplex PCR reads using MiXCR and keeps one entry per CDR3 protein. The sample records a few hundred thousand distinct CDR3 sequences, 20% to 25% being singletons. The specimen was peripheral blood mononuclear cells (PBMCs), collected when the disease was refractory, from a patient treated with antithyroid drugs. The source of these receptors is a female donor with Graves disease.

This clonotype showed up many times. The chain uses TRBV6-5 and TRBJ2-1, with 10 bases that match TRBD1. The CDR3 runs 18 residues. The V segment lost 0 bases and the J segment 5 bases; nucleotides outside the gene matches: 10. Germline loops: CDR1 MNHEY, CDR2 SVGAGI. CDR3 residues: CASSYSLTRTGGNNEQFF. DNA for the CDR3: TGTGCCAGCAGTTACTCACTTACTAGGACAGGGGGAAACAATGAGCAGTTCTTC.

V gene TRBV6-9 combines with J gene TRBJ1-1; 7 bases align to TRBD1. CDR3 length: 15 residues. The V segment lost 3 bases and the J segment 0 bases; nucleotides outside the gene matches: 4. CDR1 is MNHGY, CDR2 SVAAGI, per germline. The CDR3 region is CASSYQTGVNTEAFF. CDR3 coding DNA: TGTGCCAGCAGTTACCAAACAGGGGTGAACACTGAAGCTTTCTTT.

Notes on this clonotype: Its ends do not fully match the called genes, so a read error is possible. The chain employs TRBV5-5 and TRBJ2-7; D is uncertain. CDR3 length: 14 residues. In germline, CDR1 is SGHKS, CDR2 YYEKEE (reference sequence). The CDR3 loop is CASILAPISYEQYF. Here the CDR3 DNA reads TGTGCCAGCATCTTGGCCCCAATCTCCTACGAGCAGTACTTC.

This clonotype occurred a few times. Its ends do not fully match the called genes, so a read error is possible. The rearrangement joins TRBV15 to TRBJ1-3; 9 bases line up with TRBD1. The CDR3 has 17 amino acids. The V gene's germline CDR1 is LNHNV and CDR2 YYDKDF (reference sequence). Here the CDR3 reads CATSRSRDRVSGNAIYF. In DNA form, the CDR3 reads TGTGCCACCAGCAGAAGCCGGGACAGGGTTTCCGGAAACGCCATATATTTT. Supplemented by reference TRBV15 and TRBJ1-3, the full variable domain reads DAMVIQNPRYQVTQFGKPVTLSCSQTLNHNVMYWYQQKSSQAPKLLFHYYDKDFNNEADTPDNFQSRRPNTSFCFLDIRSPGLGDTAMYLCATSRSRDRVSGNAIYFGEGSWLTVV.

The chain couples TRBV28 to TRBJ2-7; 10 nucleotides line up with TRBD2. The length of the CDR3 is 13 residues. Germline V gene sequence: CDR1 MDHEN, CDR2 SYDVKM. Losses at the gene ends were 9 bases for V and 7 bases for J; bases not matched to a gene: 9. DNA of the CDR3: TGTGCCAGTAAGCCTAGCGGGAGCCGGGAGCAGTACTTC. This encodes CASKPSGSREQYF.

The rearrangement joins TRBV28 to TRBJ2-5, with D unclear. The V gene's germline CDR1 is MDHEN and CDR2 SYDVKM. CDR3 length: 14 amino acids. Trimming cost V 2 bases and J 2 bases, with 9 bases left between them. The CDR3 sequence is CASSLKLSQETQYF. For the CDR3, the DNA is TGTGCCAGCAGTTTAAAGTTAAGTCAAGAGACCCAGTACTTC.

The gene calls are TRBV12-3 or TRBV12-4 and TRBJ1-5, with TRBD1 as a possible D gene (5 bases). The CDR3 spans 15 residues. V was cut by 6 bases and J by 7 bases, with 19 bases left in between. The CDR3 sequence: CASRSNQGVGQPQHF. CDR3 bases: TGTGCCAGCAGATCGAACCAGGGTGTTGGGCAGCCCCAGCATTTT.

The chain recombines TRBV28 with TRBJ1-5, with 9 bases fitting TRBD1. In germline, CDR1 is MDHEN, CDR2 SYDVKM. V lost 6 bases to trimming and J lost 6 bases; unmatched junction nucleotides: 12. This CDR3 is built from 16 residues. CDR3 loop: CASRAGTGSWSQPQHF. The DNA for the CDR3 is TGTGCCAGCAGGGCCGGGACAGGGAGTTGGAGTCAGCCCCAGCATTTT.

The table lists this clonotype with many counts. The chain employs TRBV27 and TRBJ1-2; D perhaps matches TRBD1 (6 bases). V shed 4 bases and J shed 5 bases, with 14 bases lying between them. The CDR3 runs 14 residues. Germline-derived CDR1 and CDR2 are MNHEY and SMNVEV (reference sequence). This CDR3 is CASSWRQDRYGYTF. Here the CDR3 DNA reads TGTGCCAGCAGTTGGAGACAGGACCGATATGGCTACACCTTC.